The 5 T cell receptor beta chains given below trace back to one sample, sequenced in a study of cytomegalovirus exposure and HLA in healthy donors. With 60 Vbeta and 13 Jbeta primers, the PCR was carried out. Using immunoSEQ multiplex PCR, the repertoire was profiled, and TCRdb retains in-frame clones only, with some absent. The sample lists roughly 150,000 clones; around 75% were seen once. Sample: PBMCs. The receptors derive from a man aged 18 to 30 in good health and CMV-seropositive.

The V and J genes are TRBV20-1 and TRBJ1-4, with a tentative D call TRBD1 (6 bases). Trimming stripped 6 bases from V and 5 bases from J, with 7 bases between. CDR1 DFQATT and CDR2 SNEGSKA come from the germline V gene (reference sequence). This CDR3 is 11 amino acids long. This chain's CDR3 is CSAQGNEKLFF. For the CDR3, the DNA is TGCAGTGCACAGGGAAATGAAAAACTGTTTTTT.

The CDR3 reads CASSLLRSGQADTQYF. DNA for the CDR3: TGCGCCAGCAGCCTACTAAGATCGGGACAGGCAGATACGCAGTATTTT. This chain uses TRBV5-1 with TRBJ2-3; 8 bases are shared with TRBD1. The ends lost 4 bases at V and 4 bases at J; junction bases unmatched: 11. CDR1 and CDR2 (germline): SGHRS, YFSETQ. The CDR3 extends over 16 amino acids. Looking up the rest from reference TRBV5-1 and TRBJ2-3 gives the full variable domain: KAGVTQTPRYLIKTRGQQVTLSCSPISGHRSVSWYQQTPGQGLQFLFEYFSETQRNKGNFPGRFSGRQFSNSRSEMNVSTLELGDSALYLCASSLLRSGQADTQYFGPGTRLTVL.

The rearrangement links TRBV5-5 to TRBJ2-4, with TRBD1 identical over 7 bases. With 5 bases clipped from V and 3 bases from J, the junction kept 5 bases outside the gene matches. The germline CDR1 and CDR2 sequences are SGHKS and YYEKEE (reference sequence). There are 14 residues in the CDR3. In nucleotides, the CDR3 is TGTGCCAGCAGTATACAGGGGTTCAAAAACATTCAGTACTTC. It is translated as CASSIQGFKNIQYF.

The V gene is TRBV14, the J gene TRBJ2-3; D is unclear. This CDR3 has 12 residues. V was clipped by 3 bases and J by 3 bases, with 4 bases between them. Germline V CDR1 and CDR2: SGHDN, FVKESK. In DNA form, the CDR3 reads TGTGCCAGCAGCCACCAAACAGATACGCAGTATTTT. Amino acids: CASSHQTDTQYF.

The rearrangement uses TRBV21-1 and TRBJ2-3; the table assigns TRBD1, which was not confirmed against the DNA. TRBV21-1 is shown as a pseudogene. The CDR3 spans 17 residues. The CDR3 DNA is TGTGCCAGCAGCTGCCCCCGGAGGGGACAGACCACAGATACGCAGTATTTT. Protein: CASSCPRRGQTTDTQYF.